The sequence of this T cell receptor (beta chain) was determined in a study of PD-1 blockade in mismatch repair-deficient tumors. Turning to this clone: Its antigen is as yet unknown.

The data were produced by immunoSEQ multiplex PCR, yet TCRdb's version contains in-frame clones alone and is incomplete. The top ten hold about 2.6% of the sample, which has tens of thousands of clones, 81% seen once. The trim removed 2 bases at V and 2 bases at J, leaving 9 bases unmatched. Germline loops: CDR1 LGHNT, CDR2 FRNRAP. This CDR3 has 17 residues. The study's findings and limits: After pembrolizumab, tumor-resident clones rose rapidly, then generally contracted before radiologic responses.

This chain links TRBV12-5 with TRBJ2-7; 10 bases map to TRBD2. The input for sequencing was peripheral blood, taken 12 weeks after starting pembrolizumab. The TCR was taken from an adult with mismatch repair-deficient cancer. The CDR3 sequence: CASGLPHSGGLPYEQYF. The DNA of the CDR3 is TGTGCTAGTGGTTTGCCCCATAGCGGGGGGTTGCCCTACGAGCAGTACTTC.